This T cell receptor beta chain was retrieved from a study of blood T cells in healthy people across ages. General study findings and limits: While age rose, TCR beta diversity per million T cells dropped in a roughly linear way.

Germline V gene sequence: CDR1 SGHDN, CDR2 FVKESK. Trimming took 4 bases from V and 4 from J, leaving 10 bases between them. The CDR3 runs 14 residues. With regard to this clonotype: Its antigen is not known.

Every donor gave 9 to 10 milliliters of peripheral blood. Combining a sample-barcoded 5' primer with a J-beta primer mix, a second PCR ran for about 7 to 11 cycles. TCRdb analysed the 5' RACE reads with MiXCR anew, one entry per CDR3 protein. The profile shows 700,000 or so distinct CDR3 sequences, about a fifth of them singletons. This sequence was found in a man between 65 and 85 years old in good health. The rearrangement links TRBV14 to TRBJ2-2; D remains ambiguous. Material: blood. The CDR3 is CASSPRVSTGELFF. CDR3 coding DNA: TGTGCCAGCAGCCCAAGGGTTTCCACCGGGGAGCTGTTTTTT.